This T cell receptor beta chain derives from a study of control samples from healthy donors and cancer patients. TCRdb's table, derived via immunoSEQ multiplex PCR, lists solely in-frame clones and lacks some. This table has some 410,000 clones, 80% to 95% appearing once. This clone came up a few times. CDR3 length equals 13 residues. The germline V gene has CDR1 LGHDT and CDR2 YNNKEL (reference sequence). V was pared by 2 bases and J by 9 bases, with 11 bases between. The chain links TRBV3-1 (or the pseudogene TRBV3-2) to TRBJ2-1, with D tentatively TRBD2 (5 bases). This clonotype originated in a man aged 40-55 years with head and neck cancer. Sequencing was carried out using PBMCs. CDR3 in DNA: TGTGCCAGCAGCCAACCGGAGAGGGCTGAGCAGTTCTTC. It is translated as CASSQPERAEQFF.